A single sample gave rise to the 17 T cell receptor beta chains below, sequenced in a study of CD8 T cells in ankylosing spondylitis. TCRdb called the 5' RACE reads again in MiXCR, with one record for every CDR3 protein. The sample includes 150,000 to 200,000 distinct CDR3 sequences, around a tenth of them seen just once. Material: blood, either unsorted or a sorted T cell fraction (not recorded which). The receptors come from a male donor with ankylosing spondylitis or in good health (not recorded which).

The table lists this clonotype with a few counts. The chain has TRBV7-2 and TRBJ2-3; TRBD2 matches at 8 bases. The V gene's germline CDR1 is SGHTA and CDR2 FQGNSA. With V trimmed by 1 base and J by 4 bases, 7 bases remained unmatched. CDR3 length equals 16 residues. CDR3 sequence reads: CASSLDAGGAADTQYF. The CDR3 bases are TGTGCCAGCAGCTTAGATGCGGGGGGTGCCGCAGATACGCAGTATTTT. The full variable domain, completed using reference TRBV7-2 and TRBJ2-3, is GAGVSQSPSNKVTEKGKDVELRCDPISGHTALYWYRQSLGQGLEFLIYFQGNSAPDKSGLPSDRFSAERTGGSVSTLTIQRTQQEDSAVYLCASSLDAGGAADTQYFGPGTRLTVL.

The table lists this clonotype with many counts. CDR3 loop: CASSPSPRGTDTQYF. The CDR3 DNA follows: TGCGCCAGCAGCCCCTCCCCCCGGGGGACAGATACGCAGTATTTT. V gene TRBV4-1 combines with J gene TRBJ2-3, with D perhaps TRBD2 (6 bases). Trimming removed 4 bases at V and 3 bases at J, with 14 bases between. CDR1 and CDR2 (germline): MGHRA, YSYEKL. The CDR3 sequence is 15 residues long.

This clonotype occurred many times. The chain has TRBV5-5 and TRBJ2-1; D uncertain. CDR1 and CDR2 from the germline V gene are SGHKS and YYEKEE (reference sequence). The V and J ends lost 0 bases and 12 bases respectively, with 13 bases between them. This CDR3 is 13 amino acids long. The CDR3 loop reads CASSLGPRDGQFF. The DNA of the CDR3 is TGTGCCAGCAGCTTGGGACCAAGGGATGGGCAGTTCTTC. The entire variable domain, with the rest obtained from reference TRBV5-5 and TRBJ2-1, is as follows: DAGVTQSPTHLIKTRGQQVTLRCSPISGHKSVSWYQQVLGQGPQFIFQYYEKEERGRGNFPDRFSARQFPNYSSELNVNALLLGDSALYLCASSLGPRDGQFFGPGTRLTVL.

There are many counts of this clonotype. CDR3 sequence: CASSLAGTQDRDYTF. The CDR3, as DNA: TGTGCCAGCAGCTTAGCCGGGACACAGGATAGGGACTACACCTTC. This chain joins TRBV7-9 and TRBJ1-2, with D tentatively TRBD1 (6 bases). CDR1 is SEHNR and CDR2 is FQNEAQ in the germline V gene (reference sequence). The CDR3 covers 15 residues. Trimming removed 0 bases at V and 10 bases at J, with 18 bases between.

This clonotype came up a few times. Written as DNA, the CDR3 is TGTGCCATCAGTGAGAGGACGGCGGAGACCCAGTACTTC. This codes for CAISERTAETQYF. V gene TRBV10-3 combines with J gene TRBJ2-5, with unresolved D. The V and J ends lost 2 bases and 5 bases respectively, with 9 bases between them. Germline V gene sequence: CDR1 ENHRY, CDR2 SYGVKD. This CDR3 spans 13 amino acids.

This clonotype occurred many times. The chain links TRBV6-1 to TRBJ2-7; 11 bases are shared with TRBD1. The germline gives CDR1 MNHNS, CDR2 SASEGT. The CDR3 has 15 residues. J was trimmed by 2 bases and V by 1 base; bases with no gene match: 1. CDR3 sequence (DNA): TGTGCCAGCAGTGAAGGGGGACAGGGGGCCTACGAGCAGTACTTC. Translation: CASSEGGQGAYEQYF.

This CDR3 is CASAAAPQGAYNEQFF. The DNA of the CDR3 is TGTGCCAGCGCCGCAGCACCACAGGGGGCCTACAATGAGCAGTTCTTC. The chain is built from TRBV12-3 or TRBV12-4 and TRBJ2-1; TRBD1 agrees at 8 bases. The CDR3 length is 16 residues. With V trimmed by 8 bases and J by 2 bases, 11 bases remained unmatched.

The chain carries TRBV5-1 and TRBJ1-1; TRBD1 matches 9 bases. The CDR3 is made up of 15 amino acids. Germline V CDR1 and CDR2: SGHRS, YFSETQ. V shed 0 bases and J 4 bases; nucleotides not matched to a gene: 4. The CDR3 loop reads CASSLEGTGSTEAFF. In nucleotides, the CDR3 is TGCGCCAGCAGCTTGGAAGGGACAGGGTCCACTGAAGCTTTCTTT.

At least ten counts were recorded for this clonotype. This rearrangement joins TRBV12-3 or TRBV12-4 to TRBJ1-3, with D uncertain. This CDR3 is built from 13 residues. Trimming left V 0 bases short and J 4 bases short, with 4 bases between. The DNA of the CDR3 is TGTGCCAGCAGTTTAGCAGGGGGAAACACCATATATTTT. This sequence encodes CASSLAGGNTIYF.

This clonotype was seen more than once but under ten times. This chain links TRBV7-6 with TRBJ2-7; 9 nucleotides align to TRBD1. This CDR3 region has 15 residues. Germline trimming cut 3 bases from V and 0 bases from J; bases unmatched to any gene: 3. Germline CDR1 and CDR2: SGHVS and FNYEAQ. CDR3 nucleotides: TGTGCCAGCAGCTTGGAGACAGGGGGCTCCTACGAGCAGTACTTC. This sequence encodes CASSLETGGSYEQYF.

This clonotype was seen at least ten times. The chain joins TRBV7-8 to TRBJ1-2; perhaps TRBD1 as D (5 bases). Germline lookup yields CDR1 SGHVS and CDR2 FQNEAQ. The CDR3 is 17 amino acids. V was trimmed by 9 bases and J by 2 bases, leaving 25 bases between them. As DNA, the CDR3 is TGTGCCAGTAGCGAGGGACGGTTCCCGACTAAAAACTATGGCTACACCTTC. As protein: CASSEGRFPTKNYGYTF.

This clonotype has only a few counts. This rearrangement joins TRBV7-6 to TRBJ1-5; no reliable D call. V was clipped by 8 bases and J by 4 bases, with 15 bases between them. Germline CDR1 SGHVS, CDR2 FNYEAQ. The CDR3 spans 14 residues. In DNA, the CDR3 is TGTGCCAGCGCCACTTCTCCGGGGAATCAGCCCCAGCATTTT. This translates into CASATSPGNQPQHF.

This clonotype showed up many times. V usage is TRBV6-1 and J usage is TRBJ1-3; 7 bases match TRBD1. V shed 6 bases, J shed 0 bases, and the junction held 8 bases outside the gene matches. The CDR3 runs to 16 residues. The germline V gene has CDR1 MNHNS and CDR2 SASEGT. The CDR3 nucleotides read TGTGCCAGCAGAAAGATAACAGGGGTCTCTGGAAACACCATATATTTT. Translation gives CASRKITGVSGNTIYF.

The count of this clonotype is one. The rearrangement uses TRBV20-1 and TRBJ2-7, with 7 bases that match TRBD2. Germline CDR1 reads DFQATT; CDR2 reads SNEGSKA (reference sequence). J was trimmed by 5 bases and V by 6 bases; bases with no gene match: 16. The CDR3 is 15 amino acids. CDR3 residues: CSAQGNSGSWDEQYF. Written as DNA, the CDR3 is TGCAGTGCCCAGGGAAATAGCGGGTCTTGGGACGAGCAGTACTTC.

J is TRBJ1-6 and V is TRBV10-3; 7 bases fit TRBD1. Per the germline V gene, CDR1 is ENHRY and CDR2 is SYGVKD. V was pared by 10 bases and J by 9 bases, with 15 bases of the junction left unmatched. The CDR3 is made up of 15 amino acids. The CDR3 region is CATRDSAVGGSPLHF. The DNA of the CDR3 is TGTGCCACCAGGGACAGCGCGGTAGGGGGTTCACCCCTCCACTTT.

This clonotype was detected many times. The chain uses TRBV28 and TRBJ1-2; 9 nucleotides line up with TRBD1. V shed 6 bases and J 4 bases; nucleotides not matched to a gene: 6. Germline V gene lookup returns CDR1 MDHEN and CDR2 SYDVKM. The CDR3 sequence is 14 residues long. The DNA for the CDR3 is TGTGCCAGCAGATTAGGACAGGGGACCTATGGCTACACCTTC. It is translated as CASRLGQGTYGYTF.

This clonotype was seen at least ten times. The CDR3 region has the DNA TGTGCCAGCAGCTTAGAGGGTAGTAGCACTGAAGCTTTCTTT. Protein: CASSLEGSSTEAFF. The rearrangement links TRBV11-1 to TRBJ1-1; D unresolved. CDR1 and CDR2 from the germline V gene are SGHAT and FQDESV (reference sequence). The CDR3 is 14 amino acids. V lost 1 base to trimming and J lost 4 bases, with 10 bases between them. Looking up the rest from reference TRBV11-1 and TRBJ1-1 gives the full variable domain: EAEVAQSPRYKITEKSQAVAFWCDPISGHATLYWYRQILGQGPELLVQFQDESVVDDSQLPKDRFSAERLKGVDSTLKIQPAELGDSAMYLCASSLEGSSTEAFFGQGTRLTVV.